This T cell receptor (beta chain) is drawn from a study of T cell responses to AZD1222 COVID-19 vaccine (dated by TCRdb to 2020 to 2022). With respect to the entire study: AZD1222 recipients with second doses at about 4 weeks or about 12 weeks were pooled, because spike-specific TCR depth and breadth did not differ between schedules. A total of 233 trial participants underwent TCR sequencing, of whom nearly 210 had received two doses of AZD1222 and some 25 had received two doses of the MenACWY control vaccine. Trial participants were enrolled by age into 18-55, 56-69 and 70-plus year subgroups, with around 150, 28 and 57 TCR-sequenced participants respectively. The investigation overall reported the following: CD4 TCRs associated with the vaccine covered the entire spike protein, and the dominant responses were in regions 160-218 and 743-854. After two AZD1222 doses, spike-specific TCR breadth and depth were significantly higher than at day 0 and than in MenACWY recipients. Most participants were white British and females outnumbered males, and the authors suggested that clonal diversity may have been underestimated. Because no day 14 peak-response samples were available, the repertoires could be characterized only after the peak T cell response. In the small 56-69-year group, the increase in depth fell short of significance, most likely because of low power. Only five to seven AZD1222 recipients were SARS-CoV-2 seropositive at baseline, limiting conclusions about previously exposed vaccinees. Reportedly, almost half of the unique spike-specific TCRs recognized epitopes lying outside the regions that are mutated in the B.1.351 and B.1.1.7 variants.

The trim is 5 bases for V and 0 bases for J, with a gap of 6 bases between the germline ends. CDR1 and CDR2 are drawn from the germline V gene: SGHTA, FQGNSA. The CDR3 contains 13 residues, cysteine and phenylalanine counted. Only CDR3 DNA remains: 39 bases, in frame from the first base. The CDR3 regions of human TCRbeta chains were analyzed by immunosequencing. Per the authors' processing: Repertoire TCRs were matched against a reference library of SARS-CoV-2-specific TCRs generated with the MIRA antigen-specificity platform. Breadth was defined as the fraction of unique TCRs that were SARS-CoV-2-associated. Depth was defined as the fraction of total T cells that were SARS-CoV-2-associated. Using the MIRA data, every spike-specific TCR was mapped to the spike region that the TCR reacted to and assigned to either a CD4 or a CD8 class. Log10-transformed breadth and depth values were compared by one-way ANOVA with Sidak's multiple comparisons tests. Sourced from immuneACCESS, this table was stored by TCRdb with only in-frame sequences that have V and J called. A share of the clones is absent; for the studies checked, an unresolved V gene accounts for under half, and the remainder has no known explanation. That table gives V, J and clone size, and the DNA gave D and trimming. The sample includes tens of thousands of clones, with more than 70% observed a single time. Of the sample, about 19% is held by the ten largest clones.

About this clone: Its target antigen remains unknown. No base quality values were provided; no much bigger clone lies one nucleotide off.

The meaning of the sample's time point label: baseline before first vaccination. Vaccinee samples were obtained from the UK trials COV001 and COV002, which included a single-blind randomized controlled phase 2/3 trial of AZD1222 (ChAdOx1 nCoV-19) in healthy adults. For TCRbeta chain sequencing, PBMC samples from trial participants were taken at day 0 and at day 28 after the second dose. Here the sequenced sample was peripheral blood, taken on day 0 of AZD1222 vaccination. The sequence came from an adult in good health. Recombination linked TRBV7-2 to TRBJ2-3, with no D gene named confidently. The bases read TGTGCCAGCAGCCCCCCAAGCACAGATACGCAGTATTTT. Translated, it gives CASSPPSTDTQYF.